The present T cell receptor beta chain was sequenced within a study of PD-1 blockade in classical Hodgkin lymphoma. The germline V gene has CDR1 SQVTM and CDR2 ANQGSEA. V lost 7 bases, J lost 3 bases, and 10 bases lay in between. This CDR3 has 12 amino acids. Sequenced by immunoSEQ multiplex PCR; TCRdb stores in-frame clones only, minus some. The table records tens of thousands of clones, about 88% of them present only once. Time point denoted: newly diagnosed, previously untreated cHL patient sample. From thawed PBMCs, CD4+ T cells were purified using magnetic negative selection. This sequence was found in a human donor with classical Hodgkin lymphoma. The chain employs TRBV29-1 and TRBJ2-1; TRBD2 is a possible D gene (5 bases). What was sequenced was CD4+ T cells from blood. CDR3 nucleotides: TGCAGCGCCGCCGGAGGCTACAATGAGCAGTTCTTC. Its translation is CSAAGGYNEQFF.